Listed here is a single TCR beta chain. The antigen remains undetermined. With V trimmed by 3 bases and J by 4 bases, 13 bases remained unmatched. The CDR3 loop spans 17 amino acids. Germline V gives CDR1 LNHNV, CDR2 YYDKDF (reference sequence). This entry comes from a study of Ad26.COV2.S vaccination and SARS-CoV-2 variants. Across the whole study: Into the muscle, Ad26.COV2.S was dosed once or twice, 56 days apart.

General study findings and limits: Vaccinated individuals (as opposed to placebo recipients) had higher spike-specific TCR breadth. Vaccine and placebo recipients had similar non-spike TCR breadth. Breadth, reportedly substantial, characterized the spike-specific CD8+ and CD4+ T cell responses after vaccination.

Treatment indicated: roughly 18 received Ad26.COV2.S at low or high dose, single or two shots; 5 received placebo; per-sample allocation not given. Repertoires come from day 63 after the first vaccine or placebo injection. Clones were sequenced by immunoSEQ multiplex PCR, and TCRdb holds only the in-frame ones, with some missing. The repertoire consists of fewer than 900,000 clones, with 70% to 90% occurring once and the leading ten covering roughly 1.5%. The sample consisted of peripheral blood, taken in a trial of Ad26.COV2.S vaccine versus placebo. The clonotype was recovered from a person between 18 and 65 years old who received the Ad26.COV2.S COVID-19 vaccine or a placebo. The chain employs TRBV15 and TRBJ2-3; 7 bases map to TRBD2. CDR3 DNA: TGTGCCACCAGCAGGCCGGGGGGTAGATCGTCCGCAGATACGCAGTATTTT. This codes for CATSRPGGRSSADTQYF.